This T cell receptor beta chain stems from a study of spatial heterogeneity in lung cancer. Study summary: Detection of beta-chain sequences consistently exceeded that of alpha-chain sequences.

Time point noted: sample taken at primary tumor resection. Extraction of whole RNA from tumor, nontumor lung or frozen PBMC preceded unsorted sequencing. This clonotype has more than one count but fewer than ten. This CDR3 comprises 13 residues. V lost 5 bases to trimming and J lost 5 bases; unmatched junction nucleotides: 7. CDR1 is DFQATT, CDR2 SNEGSKA, per germline (reference sequence). TCRdb used MiXCR to reprocess the 5' RACE reads, holding one entry per CDR3 protein. The table has roughly 10,000 distinct CDR3 sequences, 6.3% seen once. This receptor was obtained from a male donor with early-stage non-small cell lung cancer. The sequencing used PBMCs, collected at surgery. The chain uses TRBV20-1 and TRBJ2-7; 9 nucleotides agree with TRBD1. The CDR3 sequence is CSAGTGMSNEQYF. CDR3 DNA: TGCAGTGCTGGGACAGGGATGTCAAACGAGCAGTACTTC.